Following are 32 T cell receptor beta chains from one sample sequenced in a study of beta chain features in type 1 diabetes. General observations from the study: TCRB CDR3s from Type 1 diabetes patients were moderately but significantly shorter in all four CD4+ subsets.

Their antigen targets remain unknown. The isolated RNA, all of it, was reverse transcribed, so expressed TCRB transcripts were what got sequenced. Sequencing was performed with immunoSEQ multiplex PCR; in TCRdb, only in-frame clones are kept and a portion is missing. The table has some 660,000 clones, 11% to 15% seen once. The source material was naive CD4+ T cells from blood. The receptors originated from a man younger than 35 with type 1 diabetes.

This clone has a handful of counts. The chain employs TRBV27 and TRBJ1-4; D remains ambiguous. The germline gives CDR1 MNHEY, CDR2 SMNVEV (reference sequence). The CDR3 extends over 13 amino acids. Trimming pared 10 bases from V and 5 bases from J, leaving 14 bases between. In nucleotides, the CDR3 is TGTGCCACCCGATGGGGAGAGAATGAAAAACTGTTTTTT. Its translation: CATRWGENEKLFF.

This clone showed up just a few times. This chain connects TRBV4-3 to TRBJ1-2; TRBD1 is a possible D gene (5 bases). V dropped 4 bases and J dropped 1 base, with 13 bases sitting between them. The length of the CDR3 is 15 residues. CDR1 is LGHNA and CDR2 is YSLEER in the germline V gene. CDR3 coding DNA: TGCGCCAGCAGCCCCTCCGGGGGGAGTAACTATGGCTACACCTTC. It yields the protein CASSPSGGSNYGYTF.

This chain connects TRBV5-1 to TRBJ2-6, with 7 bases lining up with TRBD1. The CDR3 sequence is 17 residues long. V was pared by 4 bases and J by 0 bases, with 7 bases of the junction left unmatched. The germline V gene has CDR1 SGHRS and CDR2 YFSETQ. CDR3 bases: TGCGCCAGCAGCCCTGAGACAGGGACCTCTGGGGCCAACGTCCTGACTTTC. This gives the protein CASSPETGTSGANVLTF.

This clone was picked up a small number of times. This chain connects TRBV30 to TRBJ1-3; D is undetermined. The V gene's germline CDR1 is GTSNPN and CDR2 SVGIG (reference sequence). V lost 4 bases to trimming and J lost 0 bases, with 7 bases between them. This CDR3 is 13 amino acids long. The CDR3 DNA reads TGTGCCTGGAAGGCCCTCTCTGGAAACACCATATATTTT. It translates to CAWKALSGNTIYF.

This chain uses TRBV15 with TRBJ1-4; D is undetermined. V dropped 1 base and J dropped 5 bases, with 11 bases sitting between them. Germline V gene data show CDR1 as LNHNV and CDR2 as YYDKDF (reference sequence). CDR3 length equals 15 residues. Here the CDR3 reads CATSRGRTANEKLFF. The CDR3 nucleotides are TGTGCCACCAGCAGAGGTCGAACGGCGAATGAAAAACTGTTTTTT.

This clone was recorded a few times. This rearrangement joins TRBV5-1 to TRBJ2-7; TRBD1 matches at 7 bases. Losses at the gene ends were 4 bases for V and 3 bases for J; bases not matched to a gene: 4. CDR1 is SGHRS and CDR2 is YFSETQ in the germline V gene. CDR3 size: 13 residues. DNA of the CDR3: TGCGCCAGCAGCCCAGGGGGTTACTACGAGCAGTACTTC. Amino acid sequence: CASSPGGYYEQYF.

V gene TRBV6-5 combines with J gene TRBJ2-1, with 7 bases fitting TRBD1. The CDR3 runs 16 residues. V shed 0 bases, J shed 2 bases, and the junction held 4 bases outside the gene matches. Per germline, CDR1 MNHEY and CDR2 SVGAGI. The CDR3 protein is CASSYSRGQPYNEQFF. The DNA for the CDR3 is TGTGCCAGCAGTTACTCAAGGGGGCAGCCCTACAATGAGCAGTTCTTC.

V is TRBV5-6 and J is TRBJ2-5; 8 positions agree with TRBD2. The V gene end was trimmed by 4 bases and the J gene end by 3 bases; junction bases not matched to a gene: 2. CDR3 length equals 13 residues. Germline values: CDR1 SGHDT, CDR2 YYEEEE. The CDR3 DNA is TGTGCCAGCAGCAAGGGACTAGAAGAGACCCAGTACTTC. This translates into CASSKGLEETQYF.

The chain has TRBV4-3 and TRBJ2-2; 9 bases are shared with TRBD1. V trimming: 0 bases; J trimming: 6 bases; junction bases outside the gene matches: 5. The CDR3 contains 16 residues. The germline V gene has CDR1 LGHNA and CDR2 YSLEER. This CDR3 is CASSQDGGTGSGELFF. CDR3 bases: TGCGCCAGCAGCCAAGATGGTGGGACAGGGTCCGGGGAGCTGTTTTTT.

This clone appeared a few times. The CDR3 DNA reads as TGTGCCTGGACAGGGGGAACAGGGGGCGAAAAACTGTTTTTT. Protein sequence: CAWTGGTGGEKLFF. This chain connects TRBV30 to TRBJ1-4; TRBD1 aligns across 9 bases. Germline trimming cut 4 bases from V and 8 bases from J; bases unmatched to any gene: 8. The V gene's germline CDR1 is GTSNPN and CDR2 SVGIG (reference sequence). The CDR3 consists of 14 residues.

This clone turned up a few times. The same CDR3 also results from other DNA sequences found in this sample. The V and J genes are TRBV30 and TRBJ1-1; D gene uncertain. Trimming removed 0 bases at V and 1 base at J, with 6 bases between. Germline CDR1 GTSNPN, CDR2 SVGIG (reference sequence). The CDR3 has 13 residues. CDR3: CAWSVLGNTEAFF. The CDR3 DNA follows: TGTGCCTGGAGTGTACTGGGGAACACTGAAGCTTTCTTT.

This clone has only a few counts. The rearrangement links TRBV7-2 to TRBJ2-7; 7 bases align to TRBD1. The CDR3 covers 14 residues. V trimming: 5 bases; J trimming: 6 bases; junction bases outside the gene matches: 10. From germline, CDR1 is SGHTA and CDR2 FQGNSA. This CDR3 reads CASSLSGQLAEQYF. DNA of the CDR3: TGTGCCAGCAGCCTCTCGGGACAGCTTGCCGAGCAGTACTTC. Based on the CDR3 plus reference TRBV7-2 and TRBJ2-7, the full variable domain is GAGVSQSPSNKVTEKGKDVELRCDPISGHTALYWYRQSLGQGLEFLIYFQGNSAPDKSGLPSDRFSAERTGGSVSTLTIQRTQQEDSAVYLCASSLSGQLAEQYFGPGTRLTVT.

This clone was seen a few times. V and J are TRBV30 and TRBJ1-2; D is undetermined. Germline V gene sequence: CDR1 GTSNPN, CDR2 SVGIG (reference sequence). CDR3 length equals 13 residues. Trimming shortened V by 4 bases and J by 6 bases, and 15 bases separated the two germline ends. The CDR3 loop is CAWKYFPPDGYTF. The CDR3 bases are TGTGCCTGGAAATATTTTCCCCCTGATGGCTACACCTTC.

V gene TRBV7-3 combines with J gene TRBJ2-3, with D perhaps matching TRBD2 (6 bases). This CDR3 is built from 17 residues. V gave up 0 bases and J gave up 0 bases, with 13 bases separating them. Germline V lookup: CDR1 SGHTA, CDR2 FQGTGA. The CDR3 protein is CASSLTLGGDSTDTQYF. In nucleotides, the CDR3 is TGTGCCAGCAGCTTAACCCTTGGCGGGGATAGCACAGATACGCAGTATTTT.

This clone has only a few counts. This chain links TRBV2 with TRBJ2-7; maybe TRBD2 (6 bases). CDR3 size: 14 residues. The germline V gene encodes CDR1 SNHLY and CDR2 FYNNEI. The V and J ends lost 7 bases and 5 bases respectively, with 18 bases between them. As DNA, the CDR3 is TGTGCCAGCATGCCCCGTGGGGGGTCCCACGAGCAGTACTTC. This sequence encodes CASMPRGGSHEQYF.

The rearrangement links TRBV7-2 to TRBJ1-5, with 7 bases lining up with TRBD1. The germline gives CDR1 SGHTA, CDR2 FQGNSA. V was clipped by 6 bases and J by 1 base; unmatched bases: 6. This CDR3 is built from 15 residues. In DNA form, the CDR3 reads TGTGCCAGCAGTCCGACAGGGACGAGCAATCAGCCCCAGCATTTT. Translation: CASSPTGTSNQPQHF. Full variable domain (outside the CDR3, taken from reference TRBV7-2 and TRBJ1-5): GAGVSQSPSNKVTEKGKDVELRCDPISGHTALYWYRQSLGQGLEFLIYFQGNSAPDKSGLPSDRFSAERTGGSVSTLTIQRTQQEDSAVYLCASSPTGTSNQPQHFGDGTRLSIL.

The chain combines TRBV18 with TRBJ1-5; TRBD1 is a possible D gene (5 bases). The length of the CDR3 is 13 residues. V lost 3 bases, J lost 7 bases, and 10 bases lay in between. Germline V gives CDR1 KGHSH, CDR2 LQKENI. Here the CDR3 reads CASSPGVLQPQHF. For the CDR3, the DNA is TGTGCCAGCTCACCGGGGGTTCTGCAGCCCCAGCATTTT.

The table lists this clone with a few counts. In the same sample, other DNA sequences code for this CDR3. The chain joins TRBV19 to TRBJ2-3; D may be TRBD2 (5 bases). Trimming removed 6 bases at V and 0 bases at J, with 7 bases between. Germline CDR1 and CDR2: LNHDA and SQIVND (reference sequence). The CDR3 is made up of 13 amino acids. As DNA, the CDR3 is TGTGCCAGTAGAGAGCGGAGCACAGATACGCAGTATTTT. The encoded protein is CASRERSTDTQYF.

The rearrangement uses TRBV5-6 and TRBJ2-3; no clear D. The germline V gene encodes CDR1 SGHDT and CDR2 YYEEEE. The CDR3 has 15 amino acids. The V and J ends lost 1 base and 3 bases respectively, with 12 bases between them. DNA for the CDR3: TGTGCCAGCAGCTTGTTGGGGATAGGAACAGATACGCAGTATTTT. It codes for CASSLLGIGTDTQYF.

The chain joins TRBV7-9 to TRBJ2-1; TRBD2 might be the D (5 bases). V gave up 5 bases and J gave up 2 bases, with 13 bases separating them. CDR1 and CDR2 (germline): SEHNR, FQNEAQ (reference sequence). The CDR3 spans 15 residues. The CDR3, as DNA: TGTGCCAGCAGCGCCCCTAGCCCCGCCTACAATGAGCAGTTCTTC. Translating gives CASSAPSPAYNEQFF.

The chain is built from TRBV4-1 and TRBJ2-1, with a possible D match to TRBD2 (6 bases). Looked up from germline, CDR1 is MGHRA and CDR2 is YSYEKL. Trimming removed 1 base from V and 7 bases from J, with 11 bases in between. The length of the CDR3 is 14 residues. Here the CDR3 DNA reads TGCGCCAGCAGCCAAGTGGTTGGAGGGAATGAGCAGTTCTTC. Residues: CASSQVVGGNEQFF.

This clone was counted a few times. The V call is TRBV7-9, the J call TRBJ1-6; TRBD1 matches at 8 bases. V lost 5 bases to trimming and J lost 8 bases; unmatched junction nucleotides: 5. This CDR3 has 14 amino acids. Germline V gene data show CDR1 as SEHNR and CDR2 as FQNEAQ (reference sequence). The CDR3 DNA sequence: TGTGCCAGCAGCGGCCAGGACAGGGATTCACCCCTCCACTTT. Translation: CASSGQDRDSPLHF. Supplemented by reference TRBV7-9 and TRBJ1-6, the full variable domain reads DTGVSQNPRHKITKRGQNVTFRCDPISEHNRLYWYRQTLGQGPEFLTYFQNEAQLEKSRLLSDRFSAERPKGSFSTLEIQRTEQGDSAMYLCASSGQDRDSPLHFGNGTRLTVT.

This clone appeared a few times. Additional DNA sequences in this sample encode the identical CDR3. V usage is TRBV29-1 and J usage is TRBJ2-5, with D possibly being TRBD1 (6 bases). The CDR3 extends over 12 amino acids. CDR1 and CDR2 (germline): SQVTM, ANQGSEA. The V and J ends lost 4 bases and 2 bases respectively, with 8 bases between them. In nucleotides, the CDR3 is TGCAGCGTTGGTGGACAGCAAGAGACCCAGTACTTC. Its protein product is CSVGGQQETQYF.

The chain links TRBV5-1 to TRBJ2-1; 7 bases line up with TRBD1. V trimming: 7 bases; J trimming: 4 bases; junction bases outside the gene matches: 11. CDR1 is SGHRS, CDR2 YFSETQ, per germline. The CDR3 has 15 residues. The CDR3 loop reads CASGPSGQQYNEQFF. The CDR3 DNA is TGCGCCAGCGGCCCTTCGGGACAGCAATACAATGAGCAGTTCTTC.

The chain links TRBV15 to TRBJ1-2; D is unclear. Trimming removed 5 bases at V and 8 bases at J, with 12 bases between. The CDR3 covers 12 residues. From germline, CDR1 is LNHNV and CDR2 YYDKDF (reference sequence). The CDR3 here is CATSPIRAGYTF. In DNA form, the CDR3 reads TGTGCCACCAGCCCAATTCGGGCCGGCTACACCTTC.

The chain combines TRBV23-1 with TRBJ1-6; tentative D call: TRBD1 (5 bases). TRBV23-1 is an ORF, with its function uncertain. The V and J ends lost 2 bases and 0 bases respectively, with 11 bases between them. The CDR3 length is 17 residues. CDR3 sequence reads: CASSQPQGLSYNSPLHF. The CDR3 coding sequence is TGCGCCAGCAGTCAACCCCAGGGCCTCTCCTATAATTCACCCCTCCACTTT.

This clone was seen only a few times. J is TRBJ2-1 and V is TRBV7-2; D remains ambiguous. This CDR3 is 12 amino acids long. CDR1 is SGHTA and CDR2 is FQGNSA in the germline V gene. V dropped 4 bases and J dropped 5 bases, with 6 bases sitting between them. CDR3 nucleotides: TGTGCCAGCAGCTACACAGACAATGAGCAGTTCTTC. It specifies CASSYTDNEQFF.

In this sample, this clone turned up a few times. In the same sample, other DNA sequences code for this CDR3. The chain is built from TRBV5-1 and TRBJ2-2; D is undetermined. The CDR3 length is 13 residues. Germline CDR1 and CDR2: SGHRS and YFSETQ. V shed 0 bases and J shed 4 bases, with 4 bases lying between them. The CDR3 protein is CASSLDVTGELFF. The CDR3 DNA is TGCGCCAGCAGCTTGGACGTCACCGGGGAGCTGTTTTTT.

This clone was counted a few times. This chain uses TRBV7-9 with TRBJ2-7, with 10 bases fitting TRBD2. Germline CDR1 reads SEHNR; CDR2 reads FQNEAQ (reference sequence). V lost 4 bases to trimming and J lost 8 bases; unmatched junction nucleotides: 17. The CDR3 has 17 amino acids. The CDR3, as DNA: TGTGCCAGCAGCTCAGCGGAGTCTAGCGGGGGCCCAAACAAGCAGTACTTC. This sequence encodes CASSSAESSGGPNKQYF.

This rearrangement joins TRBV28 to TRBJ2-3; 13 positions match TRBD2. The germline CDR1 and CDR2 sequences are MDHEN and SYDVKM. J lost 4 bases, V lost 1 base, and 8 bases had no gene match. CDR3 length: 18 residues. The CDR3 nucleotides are TGTGCCAGCAGTTTATACCCCTGGACTAGCGGGAGCCCAGATACGCAGTATTTT. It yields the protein CASSLYPWTSGSPDTQYF.

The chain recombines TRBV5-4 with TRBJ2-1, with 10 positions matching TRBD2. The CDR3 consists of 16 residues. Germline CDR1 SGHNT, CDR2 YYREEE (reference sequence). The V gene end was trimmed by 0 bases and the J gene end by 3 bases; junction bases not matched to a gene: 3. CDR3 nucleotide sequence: TGTGCCAGCAGCTTGGGGACTAGCGGTAACTACAATGAGCAGTTCTTC. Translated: CASSLGTSGNYNEQFF.

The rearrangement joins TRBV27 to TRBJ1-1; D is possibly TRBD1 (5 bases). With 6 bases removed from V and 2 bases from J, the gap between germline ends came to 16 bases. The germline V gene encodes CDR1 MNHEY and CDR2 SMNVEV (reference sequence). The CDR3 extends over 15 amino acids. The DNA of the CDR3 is TGTGCCAGCAGACTGATGGGGCAGGCAAACACTGAAGCTTTCTTT. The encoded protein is CASRLMGQANTEAFF.